The next 21 T cell receptor beta chains were all read from a single sample in a study of T cell responses to AZD1222 COVID-19 vaccine. TCRdb's table, derived via immunoSEQ multiplex PCR, lists solely in-frame clones and lacks some. This table holds about 130,000 clones, about 90% found once. Material: peripheral blood, obtained on day 0 of AZD1222 vaccination. The source of these receptors is an adult in good health.

This chain links TRBV23-1 with TRBJ1-4; D gene ambiguous. TRBV23-1 qualifies as an ORF whose function is uncertain. CDR3 length equals 15 residues. V was clipped by 6 bases and J by 0 bases, with 11 bases between them. Here the CDR3 DNA reads TGCGCCAGCAGGCCCGGTAGTGCAACTAATGAAAAACTGTTTTTT. Its protein is CASRPGSATNEKLFF.

The V call is TRBV28, the J call TRBJ1-5; tentatively, D is TRBD1 (5 bases). This CDR3 comprises 14 residues. V dropped 7 bases and J dropped 0 bases, with 10 bases sitting between them. Per germline, CDR1 MDHEN and CDR2 SYDVKM. CDR3 sequence: CASTRGVSNQPQHF. For the CDR3, the DNA is TGTGCCAGCACAAGGGGAGTTAGCAATCAGCCCCAGCATTTT. The variable domain in full, completed from reference TRBV28 and TRBJ1-5, reads DVKVTQSSRYLVKRTGEKVFLECVQDMDHENMFWYRQDPGLGLRLIYFSYDVKMKEKGDIPEGYSVSREKKERFSLILESASTNQTSMYLCASTRGVSNQPQHFGDGTRLSIL.

This chain links TRBV10-3 with TRBJ2-5; D is undetermined. The CDR3 is 17 amino acids. CDR1 and CDR2 from the germline V gene are ENHRY and SYGVKD. The V and J ends lost 2 bases and 0 bases respectively, with 16 bases between them. The CDR3 bases are TGTGCCATCAGTGAGCCCCTCCCCCATAAGTACCAAGAGACCCAGTACTTC. This encodes CAISEPLPHKYQETQYF.

The CDR3: CSVVGRSTYEQYF. Here the CDR3 DNA reads TGCAGCGTTGTCGGCAGGAGCACCTACGAGCAGTACTTC. The rearrangement uses TRBV29-1 and TRBJ2-7, with D hard to call. The germline gives CDR1 SQVTM, CDR2 ANQGSEA. Deletions cut 4 bases from V and 2 bases from J, with 12 bases between. CDR3 size: 13 residues.

The chain combines TRBV5-1 with TRBJ1-1; no definite D call. The CDR3 covers 13 residues. Trimming removed 0 bases at V and 10 bases at J, with 13 bases between. CDR1 and CDR2 (germline): SGHRS, YFSETQ. The CDR3 DNA is TGCGCCAGCAGCTTGGGGTGGGGAAAGACAGCTTTCTTT. This gives the protein CASSLGWGKTAFF.

The chain couples TRBV4-2 to TRBJ1-2, with 9 bases lining up with TRBD1. This CDR3 spans 15 amino acids. From germline, CDR1 is LGHNA and CDR2 YNFKEQ. The V and J ends lost 0 bases and 6 bases, in that order; junction bases with no gene match: 5. CDR3 protein: CASSQDRWDRDGYTF. CDR3 DNA: TGTGCCAGCAGCCAAGATCGGTGGGACAGGGATGGCTACACCTTC.

This clone was observed a single time. The chain carries TRBV14 and TRBJ2-4; D call uncertain. This CDR3 has 13 residues. Germline values: CDR1 SGHDN, CDR2 FVKESK. V was clipped by 0 bases and J by 5 bases, with 5 bases between them. The CDR3 loop is CASSQDLQNIQYF. The CDR3 DNA follows: TGTGCCAGCAGCCAAGATCTCCAAAACATTCAGTACTTC.

This clone was observed a single time. The chain combines TRBV28 with TRBJ2-1, with 11 nucleotides matching TRBD1. The CDR3 length is 15 residues. The V gene end was trimmed by 4 bases and the J gene end by 6 bases; junction bases not matched to a gene: 5. CDR1 is MDHEN and CDR2 is SYDVKM in the germline V gene. The CDR3 here is CASSWTGGTSNEQFF. CDR3 coding DNA: TGTGCCAGCAGTTGGACAGGGGGCACCTCCAATGAGCAGTTCTTC.

The CDR3 DNA is TGTGCCAGCAGCCAGGTCCAGACTGAAGCTTTCTTT. Residues: CASSQVQTEAFF. The rearrangement uses TRBV3-1 (or the pseudogene TRBV3-2) and TRBJ1-1; unclear D gene. V lost 3 bases and J lost 5, with 7 bases in between. CDR1 LGHDT and CDR2 YNNKEL come from the germline V gene (reference sequence). The CDR3 has 12 amino acids.

This clone has a single count. The chain combines TRBV18 with TRBJ2-7; a weak D match, TRBD1 (6 bases). V lost 0 bases, J lost 6 bases, and 15 bases lay in between. The germline CDR1 and CDR2 sequences are KGHSH and LQKENI. The CDR3 sequence is 15 residues long. CDR3 region: CASSPPSQGRREQYF. CDR3 DNA: TGTGCCAGCTCACCACCTTCACAGGGACGGCGCGAGCAGTACTTC.

The chain has TRBV7-9 and TRBJ2-3; D is uncertain. Germline CDR1 and CDR2: SEHNR and FQNEAQ (reference sequence). V lost 5 bases to trimming and J lost 6 bases, with 12 bases between them. CDR3 length equals 13 residues. The CDR3 DNA is TGTGCCAGCAGCCACTTCATTGCGGATACGCAGTATTTT. It yields the protein CASSHFIADTQYF.

This rearrangement joins TRBV27 to TRBJ1-2; TRBD1 matches 8 bases. Trimming took 2 bases from V and 0 from J; bases not matched to a gene: 5. This CDR3 contains 16 residues. CDR1 and CDR2 (germline): MNHEY, SMNVEV (reference sequence). This CDR3 is CASSLTGQGTNYGYTF. CDR3 DNA sequence: TGTGCCAGCAGTTTAACAGGACAGGGAACTAACTATGGCTACACCTTC.

Worth noting for this clone: A read error may produce the germline difference seen at one junction end. This chain links TRBV7-7 with TRBJ2-5, with 8 nucleotides matching TRBD1. This CDR3 comprises 16 residues. Looked up from germline, CDR1 is SSHAT and CDR2 is FNYEAQ (reference sequence). The CDR3, as DNA: TGTGCTAGCAGCTTAGGCCATACAGGGGGCCAAGAGACCCAGTACTTC. Translation gives CASSLGHTGGQETQYF.

The V call is TRBV7-6, the J call TRBJ2-7; D may be TRBD2 (6 bases). This CDR3 has 14 residues. The germline V gene has CDR1 SGHVS and CDR2 FNYEAQ. Trimming cost V 5 bases and J 2 bases, with 13 bases left between them. CDR3 protein: CASSPSSGAYEQYF. In DNA, the CDR3 is TGTGCCAGCAGCCCATCCTCGGGGGCCTACGAGCAGTACTTC.

The CDR3 sequence: CASSGDRRGTGELFF. The CDR3 DNA is TGTGCCAGCAGCGGTGACAGGCGGGGCACCGGGGAGCTGTTTTTT. This sequence joins TRBV13 and TRBJ2-2, with D perhaps being TRBD1 or TRBD2 (6 bases each). With 5 bases removed from V and 4 bases from J, the gap between germline ends came to 14 bases. The CDR3 runs 15 residues. The V gene's germline CDR1 is PRHDT and CDR2 FYEKMQ (reference sequence).

The chain recombines TRBV9 with TRBJ1-5; 10 positions match TRBD1. Germline CDR1 is SGDLS and CDR2 is YYNGEE. With V trimmed by 2 bases and J by 5 bases, 1 base remained unmatched. CDR3 length: 14 amino acids. The CDR3, as DNA: TGTGCCAGCAGCGTCGGGACAGGGGATCAGCCCCAGCATTTT. Translation gives CASSVGTGDQPQHF.

CDR3 bases: TGTGCCAGCAGCCCCCGACTAGCGGGGCAACTGTATTTT. Translation: CASSPRLAGQLYF. The V and J genes are TRBV11-2 and TRBJ2-3; 11 bases fit TRBD2. The V segment lost 5 bases and the J segment 14 bases; nucleotides outside the gene matches: 9. Germline V gene lookup returns CDR1 SGHAT and CDR2 FQNNGV. The CDR3 contains 13 residues.

This chain connects TRBV5-1 to TRBJ1-1; tentatively, D is TRBD1 (5 bases). The germline V gene has CDR1 SGHRS and CDR2 YFSETQ. The CDR3 has 13 amino acids. Trimming took off 5 bases at V and 0 bases at J, with 8 bases between the two ends. The CDR3 region is CASREGLNTEAFF. The DNA for the CDR3 is TGCGCCAGCAGGGAGGGGTTGAACACTGAAGCTTTCTTT.

The chain uses TRBV6-5 and TRBJ1-1; possibly TRBD1 for D (5 bases). This CDR3 has 12 residues. Germline CDR1 is MNHEY and CDR2 is SVGAGI. V gave up 5 bases and J gave up 4 bases, with 8 bases separating them. The CDR3 bases are TGTGCCAGCAGTCCCGACAGCACTGAAGCTTTCTTT. It encodes CASSPDSTEAFF.

The genes are TRBV3-1 (or the pseudogene TRBV3-2) and TRBJ2-5; TRBD2 matches 9 bases. With 0 bases clipped from V and 7 bases from J, the junction kept 9 bases outside the gene matches. There are 16 residues in the CDR3. In germline, CDR1 is LGHDT, CDR2 YNNKEL (reference sequence). The CDR3, as DNA: TGTGCCAGCAGCCAAGATACGCGGGGGGGGACTGGGACCCAGTACTTC. As protein: CASSQDTRGGTGTQYF.

In this sample, this clone turned up a few times. This rearrangement joins TRBV7-3 to TRBJ2-3, with D possibly being TRBD1 (5 bases). V was clipped by 4 bases and J by 8 bases, with 13 bases between them. The CDR3 covers 13 residues. Per germline, CDR1 SGHTA and CDR2 FQGTGA. The CDR3 nucleotides are TGTGCCAGCAGCTCACCCCCCAGGGCTACGCAGTATTTT. This sequence encodes CASSSPPRATQYF.